The 30 T cell receptor beta chains presented below share a single source sample, sequenced in a study of beta chain features in type 1 diabetes. The authors reverse transcribed all of the isolated RNA, so sequencing captured expressed TCRB transcripts. Using immunoSEQ multiplex PCR, the repertoire was profiled, and TCRdb retains in-frame clones only, with some absent. The table lists over 350,000 clones, roughly 16% of them singletons, with about 0.018% in the top ten. Sequenced sample: naive CD4+ T cells from blood. These receptors all come from a woman aged 18 to 35 in good health.

The sample holds a few counts of this clone. The chain is built from TRBV4-3 and TRBJ2-7, with D perhaps TRBD2 (7 bases). V was pared by 0 bases and J by 6 bases, with 15 bases between. Germline CDR1 LGHNA, CDR2 YSLEER. The CDR3 totals 15 residues. The CDR3 spells CASSQDLGGGGEQYF. CDR3 DNA sequence: TGCGCCAGCAGCCAAGATCTCGGGGGCGGGGGCGAGCAGTACTTC.

This clone was detected only a few times. This rearrangement joins TRBV7-9 to TRBJ2-1; 12 bases line up with TRBD2. The V gene end was trimmed by 3 bases and the J gene end by 7 bases; junction bases not matched to a gene: 1. In germline, CDR1 is SEHNR, CDR2 FQNEAQ (reference sequence). The CDR3 totals 14 residues. This CDR3 reads CASSLTSGGNEQFF. The CDR3 DNA reads TGTGCCAGCAGCTTGACTAGCGGGGGAAATGAGCAGTTCTTC. The full variable domain, its missing parts supplied by reference TRBV7-9 and TRBJ2-1, is DTGVSQNPRHKITKRGQNVTFRCDPISEHNRLYWYRQTLGQGPEFLTYFQNEAQLEKSRLLSDRFSAERPKGSFSTLEIQRTEQGDSAMYLCASSLTSGGNEQFFGPGTRLTVL.

This clone occurred a few times. This chain links TRBV7-9 with TRBJ2-1; TRBD2 matches at 7 bases. This CDR3 is built from 15 residues. The V gene's germline CDR1 is SEHNR and CDR2 FQNEAQ (reference sequence). Losses at the gene ends were 5 bases for V and 6 bases for J; bases not matched to a gene: 10. CDR3 region: CASSPRELEVNEQFF. The CDR3 DNA reads TGTGCCAGCAGCCCGCGGGAGCTCGAGGTCAATGAGCAGTTCTTC.

This clone was detected a few times. V gene TRBV2 combines with J gene TRBJ2-1; 16 nucleotides line up with TRBD2. Germline loops: CDR1 SNHLY, CDR2 FYNNEI. The CDR3 totals 20 residues. With V trimmed by 6 bases and J by 7 bases, 18 bases remained unmatched. The CDR3 DNA follows: TGTGCCAGCAGGGACTCGGACTTACCGGGACTAGCGGGAGGGTGGAATGAGCAGTTCTTC. This encodes CASRDSDLPGLAGGWNEQFF.

The rearrangement links TRBV29-1 to TRBJ2-1; 10 nucleotides match TRBD2. Germline CDR1 reads SQVTM; CDR2 reads ANQGSEA. The CDR3 loop spans 12 amino acids. V shed 8 bases, J shed 9 bases, and the junction held 7 bases outside the gene matches. CDR3 sequence: CSSQLAGSEQFF. The CDR3 coding sequence is TGCAGCTCCCAACTAGCGGGAAGTGAGCAGTTCTTC.

This chain connects TRBV6-5 to TRBJ2-5; possibly TRBD2 for D (6 bases). Trimming removed 0 bases at V and 0 bases at J, with 8 bases between. This CDR3 comprises 15 residues. CDR1 is MNHEY and CDR2 is SVGAGI in the germline V gene. Written as DNA, the CDR3 is TGTGCCAGCAGTTACTCCGGGGGATACCAAGAGACCCAGTACTTC. Encoded protein: CASSYSGGYQETQYF.

This chain links TRBV19 with TRBJ2-7, with 7 bases lining up with TRBD2. J lost 2 bases, V lost 8 bases, and 12 bases had no gene match. This CDR3 comprises 15 residues. Germline loops: CDR1 LNHDA, CDR2 SQIVND (reference sequence). The CDR3 DNA reads TGTGCCAGTTCGACCCGGGCGCGGGGGACCTACGAGCAGTACTTC. Amino acid sequence: CASSTRARGTYEQYF.

This clone was observed a few times. The chain uses TRBV6-1 and TRBJ2-3; 7 bases fit TRBD1. This CDR3 is 17 amino acids long. Germline CDR1 and CDR2: MNHNS and SASEGT. The V segment lost 2 bases and the J segment 2 bases; nucleotides outside the gene matches: 10. This CDR3 reads CASSEPRRTGFTDTQYF. CDR3 coding DNA: TGTGCCAGCAGTGAACCGAGACGGACAGGATTCACAGATACGCAGTATTTT.

There are a few counts of this clone. This chain joins TRBV9 and TRBJ1-1, with D maybe TRBD1 (6 bases). The CDR3 totals 14 residues. V was pared by 0 bases and J by 3 bases, with 9 bases between. Germline V gene sequence: CDR1 SGDLS, CDR2 YYNGEE. CDR3: CASSVARGDTEAFF. The CDR3 DNA sequence: TGTGCCAGCAGCGTAGCCAGGGGTGACACTGAAGCTTTCTTT.

In DNA form, the CDR3 reads TGTGCCTGGAGCCTATTAAGCTCCCTAGCCAAAAACATTCAGTACTTC. Its translation: CAWSLLSSLAKNIQYF. The rearrangement uses TRBV30 and TRBJ2-4; D is uncertain. Deletions cut 3 bases from V and 0 bases from J, with 15 bases between. Germline CDR1 reads GTSNPN; CDR2 reads SVGIG (reference sequence). The CDR3 extends over 16 amino acids.

In its sample, this clone was seen a few times. The CDR3: CASSRNSGANVLTF. CDR3 DNA sequence: TGCGCCAGCAGCCGTAACTCTGGGGCCAACGTCCTGACTTTC. The chain uses TRBV5-1 and TRBJ2-6, with no clear D. CDR3 length equals 14 residues. Trimming took 4 bases from V and 0 from J, leaving 5 bases between them. Per the germline V gene, CDR1 is SGHRS and CDR2 is YFSETQ.

A few counts support this clone. The gene calls are TRBV5-1 and TRBJ2-6; D is unclear. V was shortened by 2 bases and J by 0 bases, with 6 bases between the two germline ends. This CDR3 contains 15 residues. Germline CDR1 SGHRS, CDR2 YFSETQ. As DNA, the CDR3 is TGCGCCAGCAGCTTATCCCTCTCTGGGGCCAACGTCCTGACTTTC. Its translation: CASSLSLSGANVLTF.

This clone was found a few times. J is TRBJ1-2 and V is TRBV9, with TRBD1 as a possible D gene (5 bases). This CDR3 has 14 amino acids. Germline loops: CDR1 SGDLS, CDR2 YYNGEE. Deletions cut 6 bases from V and 3 bases from J, with 15 bases between. The CDR3 region is CASTVNSRDYGYTF. In DNA form, the CDR3 reads TGTGCCAGCACCGTGAACAGCAGGGACTATGGCTACACCTTC.

This clone was counted only a few times. The chain has TRBV30 and TRBJ2-3, with TRBD2 as a possible D gene (5 bases). Germline-derived CDR1 and CDR2 are GTSNPN and SVGIG (reference sequence). The germline V and J ends were trimmed by 5 bases and 3 bases, with 9 bases remaining between them. The CDR3 runs 12 residues. CDR3 nucleotide sequence: TGTGCCTGGGGTCCGGGGACAGATACGCAGTATTTT. Encoded protein: CAWGPGTDTQYF.

In its sample, this clone was seen a few times. The gene calls are TRBV4-2 and TRBJ2-3, with 7 bases identical to TRBD2. CDR1 and CDR2 (germline): LGHNA, YNFKEQ. Trimming at V came to 1 base and at J to 3 bases, leaving 7 bases not matched to a gene. This CDR3 has 16 residues. The CDR3 bases are TGTGCCAGCAGCCAAGTGTCCGGGACTAAAACAGATACGCAGTATTTT. This codes for CASSQVSGTKTDTQYF.

The chain is built from TRBV5-1 and TRBJ2-1, with TRBD1 identical over 9 bases. Germline CDR1 reads SGHRS; CDR2 reads YFSETQ. This CDR3 is built from 15 residues. J was trimmed by 6 bases and V by 4 bases; bases with no gene match: 8. CDR3 sequence reads: CASSTAGTGSNEQFF. The CDR3 DNA reads as TGCGCCAGCAGCACCGCGGGGACAGGGAGCAATGAGCAGTTCTTC.

The gene calls are TRBV29-1 and TRBJ2-1; D might be TRBD2 (6 bases). CDR1 and CDR2 (germline): SQVTM, ANQGSEA. The CDR3 length is 15 residues. V shed 5 bases and J shed 4 bases, with 18 bases lying between them. The CDR3 nucleotides read TGCAGCGTTCCGACCGGGACTCCCGCATACAATGAGCAGTTCTTC. Protein product: CSVPTGTPAYNEQFF.

This chain joins TRBV18 and TRBJ2-2, with 9 bases fitting TRBD1. The V and J ends lost 3 bases and 3 bases, in that order; junction bases with no gene match: 5. The length of the CDR3 is 16 residues. CDR1 and CDR2 from the germline V gene are KGHSH and LQKENI. The CDR3 sequence is CASSPSTGGDTGELFF. The CDR3 DNA follows: TGTGCCAGCTCACCTTCGACAGGGGGAGACACCGGGGAGCTGTTTTTT.

A few counts support this clone. The rearrangement uses TRBV6-5 and TRBJ2-3; 9 positions agree with TRBD1. This CDR3 is 14 amino acids long. From germline, CDR1 is MNHEY and CDR2 SVGAGI. The trim removed 8 bases at V and 0 bases at J, leaving 3 bases unmatched. The DNA for the CDR3 is TGTGCCAGCGGGGGGACAGGGAGCACAGATACGCAGTATTTT. Translated: CASGGTGSTDTQYF.

The chain joins TRBV7-2 to TRBJ2-7; TRBD2 matches 7 bases. CDR1 SGHTA and CDR2 FQGNSA come from the germline V gene. This CDR3 is built from 14 residues. V lost 4 bases, J lost 4 bases, and 7 bases stayed unmatched. CDR3 region: CASSSPGTKYEQYF. The CDR3 DNA follows: TGTGCCAGCAGCTCCCCCGGGACTAAATACGAGCAGTACTTC.

This chain connects TRBV27 to TRBJ2-1; 9 nucleotides align to TRBD1. The CDR3 spans 15 residues. Trimming cost V 5 bases and J 8 bases; bases outside gene matches: 10. The germline CDR1 and CDR2 sequences are MNHEY and SMNVEV (reference sequence). The DNA for the CDR3 is TGTGCCAGCAGTCTGTCCCGGGACAGGGCGGATGAGCAGTTCTTC. It codes for CASSLSRDRADEQFF.

The chain is built from TRBV29-1 and TRBJ1-4; TRBD1 matches 7 bases. Germline V CDR1 and CDR2: SQVTM, ANQGSEA. Unmatched junction bases numbered 7, after V lost 6 bases and J lost 3 bases. The CDR3 covers 14 residues. CDR3 coding DNA: TGCAGCGTCGATCCGGGACAGCCTAATGAAAAACTGTTTTTT. Translation gives CSVDPGQPNEKLFF.

This chain connects TRBV28 to TRBJ2-1; TRBD2 aligns across 7 bases. With 5 bases clipped from V and 8 bases from J, the junction kept 12 bases outside the gene matches. This CDR3 has 15 residues. Germline CDR1 MDHEN, CDR2 SYDVKM. The CDR3 sequence: CASSTAGLLFDEQFF. CDR3 DNA: TGTGCCAGCAGTACCGCGGGACTACTTTTCGATGAGCAGTTCTTC.

This clone has a handful of counts. V gene TRBV4-2 combines with J gene TRBJ1-5; no clear D. This CDR3 has 14 amino acids. Germline V gives CDR1 LGHNA, CDR2 YNFKEQ. Trimming stripped 3 bases from V and 4 bases from J, with 10 bases between. The CDR3: CASSHSSPNQPQHF. The CDR3 nucleotides are TGTGCCAGCAGCCATAGCAGTCCGAATCAGCCCCAGCATTTT.

The chain combines TRBV27 with TRBJ1-1; possible D gene TRBD1, 6 bases. The CDR3 consists of 17 residues. Germline V lookup: CDR1 MNHEY, CDR2 SMNVEV (reference sequence). V gave up 6 bases and J gave up 0 bases, with 20 bases separating them. Here the CDR3 reads CASRSTGTLKMNTEAFF. Written as DNA, the CDR3 is TGTGCCAGCAGGTCAACCGGGACACTAAAAATGAACACTGAAGCTTTCTTT.

This clone was seen only a few times. The rearrangement uses TRBV2 and TRBJ2-6; TRBD2 matches 7 bases. The CDR3 is 16 amino acids. CDR1 and CDR2 (germline): SNHLY, FYNNEI. The V segment lost 8 bases and the J segment 2 bases; nucleotides outside the gene matches: 9. The CDR3 spells CASVTVRGAGANVLTF. The CDR3 DNA reads TGTGCCAGCGTAACCGTCCGGGGGGCTGGGGCCAACGTCCTGACTTTC.

In this sample, this clone turned up a few times. The V gene is TRBV11-3, the J gene TRBJ2-2; TRBD1 is a possible D gene (6 bases). Trimming took 5 bases from V and 2 from J, leaving 15 bases between them. Germline V CDR1 and CDR2: SGHNT, YENEEA. This CDR3 is built from 16 residues. Here the CDR3 reads CASSTSGTLNTGELFF. Here the CDR3 DNA reads TGTGCCAGCAGCACCTCCGGGACACTCAACACCGGGGAGCTGTTTTTT. The full variable domain, rest sourced from reference TRBV11-3 and TRBJ2-2, is EAGVVQSPRYKIIEKKQPVAFWCNPISGHNTLYWYLQNLGQGPELLIRYENEEAVDDSQLPKDRFSAERLKGVDSTLKIQPAELGDSAVYLCASSTSGTLNTGELFFGEGSRLTVL.

This clone was counted between two and nine times. The J gene is TRBJ1-5, the V gene TRBV5-6, with 8 bases fitting TRBD1. Germline assignment: CDR1 SGHDT and CDR2 YYEEEE. This CDR3 contains 17 residues. Trimming removed 0 bases from V and 2 bases from J; junction bases left unmatched: 7. CDR3 in DNA: TGTGCCAGCAGCTTGGGTTTCGGACAGGGAGGCAATCAGCCCCAGCATTTT. Its protein is CASSLGFGQGGNQPQHF.

This clone has more than one count but fewer than ten. J is TRBJ2-2 and V is TRBV7-2; 9 bases align to TRBD1. Trimming at V came to 2 bases and at J to 5 bases, leaving 6 bases not matched to a gene. The CDR3 extends over 16 amino acids. Per the germline V gene, CDR1 is SGHTA and CDR2 is FQGNSA. DNA for the CDR3: TGTGCCAGCAGCTTACTCGGGACAGGGTATACCGGGGAGCTGTTTTTT. Translated, it gives CASSLLGTGYTGELFF.

The sample holds a few counts of this clone. The rearrangement uses TRBV18 and TRBJ2-3; the match to TRBD1 covers 9 bases. With V trimmed by 3 bases and J by 7 bases, 11 bases remained unmatched. This CDR3 spans 16 amino acids. CDR1 is KGHSH, CDR2 LQKENI, per germline. This CDR3 reads CASSPNPTGGANTQYF. CDR3 coding DNA: TGTGCCAGCTCACCGAACCCTACAGGGGGCGCGAATACGCAGTATTTT.